This T cell receptor (beta chain) was captured in a study of OX40 agonist ivuxolimab in advanced cancers. Study-level information: Patients were treated with ivuxolimab, an agonistic anti-OX40 (CD134) antibody. Every 2 weeks, patients received ivuxolimab intravenously, dosed at 0.01 to 10 mg/kg. Regarding the study as a whole: Clonal expansion from baseline to week 6 occurred in both CD4+ and CD8+ T cells.

Assay: immunoSEQ multiplex PCR; the TCRdb copy retains only in-frame clones and omits some. The table shows some 34,000 clones, with just under 80% occurring only once. V dropped 5 bases and J dropped 11 bases, with 16 bases sitting between them. The V gene's germline CDR1 is SGHTA and CDR2 FQGNSA. There are 13 residues in the CDR3. As concerns this clone: Its antigen remains unidentified.

The sequence came from an adult with an advanced solid tumor such as melanoma, head and neck, liver or kidney cancer. The chain uses TRBV7-2 and TRBJ1-5, with D possibly being TRBD1 (5 bases). Specimen: CD4+ or CD8+ T cells sorted from blood, collected in a trial of the OX40 agonist ivuxolimab. CDR3 nucleotide sequence: TGTGCCAGCAGCCAAGAGCCGCGGGGGGCCCAGCATTTT. It is translated as CASSQEPRGAQHF.